The present TCR beta chain was sequenced within a study of blood T cell repertoires in COVID-19. On the study more broadly: Both acute and convalescent COVID-19 samples were obtained from the United States, Italy and Spain.

CDR1 is SGHRS and CDR2 is YFSETQ in the germline V gene. The CDR3 is 15 amino acids. The junction had 4 bases not matched to a gene; V was cut back by 1 base and J by 8 bases. Participants, roughly 18 to 90 years old, spanned fewer than 30 US areas. In assigning cohorts, the study relied on participant-reported clinical history. Per the original data handling: Amplifying reference gene primers gave estimates of nucleated cell counts. Clones were sequenced by immunoSEQ multiplex PCR, and TCRdb holds only the in-frame ones, with some missing. Clone size and the V and J calls come from that table; the DNA yielded D and trimming. This table has approximately 290,000 clones, over 75% appearing once. There are a few counts of this clone.

The sequence was collected from a woman in her 30s who had recovered from COVID-19. This rearrangement joins TRBV5-1 to TRBJ1-4; 11 positions match TRBD1. Input material: PBMCs or T cells enriched from blood (not recorded which). DNA of the CDR3: TGCGCCAGCAGCTTGCGGACAGGGGGCGCGGAAAAACTGTTTTTT. It is translated as CASSLRTGGAEKLFF.